The following is a T cell receptor (beta chain) sequence with its context. The table lists this clonotype with many counts. The target of this receptor is not known. Base qualities are not at hand, and no much larger clone is one base apart. The meaning of the sample's time point label: longitudinal time-point 3. Healthy controls were blood bank volunteers in Maryland, USA. For the unsorted PBMC libraries, 2 million PBMCs were stored in RNAlater at -80 degrees C until RNA extraction and were used to generate the libraries. Peripheral blood underwent Ficoll-Hypaque density gradient centrifugation to isolate PBMCs, which were then cryopreserved in liquid nitrogen. This record comes from a study of neurological immune-mediated disorders (dated by TCRdb to the late 2010s). For the study in its entirety: Using UMI-based sequencing, the study compared peripheral blood TCR-beta repertoires from patients with HTLV-I-associated myelopathy (HAM/TSP), patients with multiple sclerosis, and healthy controls. Longitudinal samples, technical triplicates and paired sorted CD4+ and CD8+ T-cell subsets, alongside PBMC samples, were included among the 106 TCR-beta libraries. Longitudinal HAM/TSP and healthy donors were sampled at 3 time-points each (about 3-40 month intervals). The cohort included some 70 subjects: approximately 14 with HAM/TSP, approximately 35 with multiple sclerosis, and 20 or so healthy controls. Results the study describes overall, beyond this receptor: The highest TCR clonal expansion was observed in HAM/TSP patients, whereas the lowest was observed in MS patients, even when compared with healthy controls. Across subjects, expanded clones never shared an identical CDR3 amino acid sequence, which suggests that the TCR-beta repertoires in every group were private.

cDNA was synthesized by template-switch 5'RACE using a primer with a 10-nucleotide random unique molecular identifier that tagged each TCR transcript. Every sequencing run yielded over 180 million TCR-beta sequences covering 15-18 subjects. The RNeasy kit was used to extract total RNA. The KAPA Real-time Library Amplification kit was used to amplify TCR-beta VDJ regions with primers targeting the TCR constant region and the 5'RACE anchor. Sample indexes and Illumina adaptors were added in a first PCR, after which library yield was increased in a second PCR. After Ampure bead purification, the TCR product of roughly 650 bp was size-selected on a 2% E-gel SizeSelection system. Before pooling, library quality was assessed on a Bioanalyzer, concentration was determined with Qubit, and library quantification was performed with the Kapa Library Quantification kit. An Illumina HiSeq 2500 sequenced the libraries paired-end 2 x 150 bp. To increase sequence diversity, about 23-32% phiX was spiked into each library pool. The study's own analysis went as follows. The quality-filtered reads were processed with the UMI-based MiGEC pipeline, whose error correction step removed more than 75% of the raw TCR sequences. IMGT germline references were used for aligning VDJ genes, and each clonotype was defined as a unique CDR3 amino acid sequence together with its V-J genes. Clonal expansion, Shannon diversity, and CDR3 relatedness (CalcPairwiseDistances, ClusterSamples) were evaluated with VDJtools, and phylogenetic trees were built with CLCbio workbench. A clone was classed as expanded if it had 8 or more unique UMIs, a cutoff based on coefficient-of-variation modelling across technical triplicates. TCRdb redid the processing of the public reads, applying fastp at Q25 and MiXCR, and retained in-frame beta chains. Records with the same CDR3 protein are collapsed into one entry carrying the most frequent genes and DNA. For this entry, the V and J calls and clone size follow TCRdb and not the study's own pipeline. Within this sample are roughly 42,000 distinct CDR3 sequences, with about 14% of them counted one time only. Of the sample, 11% falls within the top ten clones.

The germline V gene supplies CDR1 MGHRA and CDR2 YSYEKL. The CDR3 contains 14 residues, cysteine and phenylalanine counted. Kept here is only the CDR3 DNA, which spans 42 bases and is read in frame from base 1. At the junction V is shortened by 4 bases and J by 3 bases, with 10 bases in between. The sequenced sample consisted of PBMCs. Here the chain combines TRBV4-1 and TRBJ1-5, with TRBD1 as a weak D call on 5 bases. This TCR derives from a man aged 25 to 40 in good health. Here the CDR3 is given as CASSPTEANQPQHF. The bases are TGCGCCAGCAGCCCGACAGAGGCCAATCAGCCCCAGCATTTT.